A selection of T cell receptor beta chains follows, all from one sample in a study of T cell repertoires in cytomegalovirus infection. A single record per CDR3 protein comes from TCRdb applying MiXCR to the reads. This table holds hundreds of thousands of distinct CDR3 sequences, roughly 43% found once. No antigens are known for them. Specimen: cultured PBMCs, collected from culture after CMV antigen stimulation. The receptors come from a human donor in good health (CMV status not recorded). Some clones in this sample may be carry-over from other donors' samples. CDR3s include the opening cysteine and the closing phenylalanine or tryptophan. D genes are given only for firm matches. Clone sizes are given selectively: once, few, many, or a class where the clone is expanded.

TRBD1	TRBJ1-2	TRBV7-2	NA	TGTGCCAGCAGCCCTAGGACAGGGCGAGCCTATGGCTACACCTTC	CASSPRTGRAYGYTF
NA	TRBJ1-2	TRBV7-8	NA	TGTGCCAGCAGCTTAGGGGACATCGCTATCTATGGCTACACCTTC	CASSLGDIAIYGYTF
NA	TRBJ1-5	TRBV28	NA	TGTGCCAGCCTAGGTGGGGGAAGGCAGCCCCAGCATTTT	CASLGGGRQPQHF
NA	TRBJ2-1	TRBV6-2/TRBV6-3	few	TGTGCCAGCAGTTACCTTACGTCTTACTCCTACAATGAGCAGTTCTTC	CASSYLTSYSYNEQFF
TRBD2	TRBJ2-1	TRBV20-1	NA	TGCAGTGCCCCGAGATGGGGGGGCAATGAGCAGTTCTTC	CSAPRWGGNEQFF
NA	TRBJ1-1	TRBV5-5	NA	TGTGCCAGCAGCTTGTTCCCCTGGGGGGAAGGCACTGAAGCTTTCTTT	CASSLFPWGEGTEAFF
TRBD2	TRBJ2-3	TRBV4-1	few	TGCGCCAGCAGCCAAGGGGGAGCGGGAGCGCCAGATACGCAGTATTTT	CASSQGGAGAPDTQYF
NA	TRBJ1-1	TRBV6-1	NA	TGTGCCAGCAGAGGGGAGTATGTCACTGAAGCTTTCTTT	CASRGEYVTEAFF
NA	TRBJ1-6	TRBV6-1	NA	TGTGCCAGCAGTGAACAGCCGGTCTGGTCCTATAATTCACCCCTCCACTTT	CASSEQPVWSYNSPLHF
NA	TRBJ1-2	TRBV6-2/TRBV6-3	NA	TGTGCCAGCACCCTCCGGACGGCCAGAGACTATGGCTACACCTTC	CASTLRTARDYGYTF
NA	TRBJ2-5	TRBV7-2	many	TGTGCCAGCAGCGGGCAAGAGACCCAGTACTTC	CASSGQETQYF
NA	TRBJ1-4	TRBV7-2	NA	TGTGCCAGCAGCTCCTTAAGGGACGAAATATATTATACAGGAGAAAAACTGTTTTTT	CASSSLRDEIYYTGEKLFF
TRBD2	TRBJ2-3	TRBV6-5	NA	TGTGCCAGCAGTTACTCTCCTAGCGGCTACACAGATACGCAGTATTTT	CASSYSPSGYTDTQYF
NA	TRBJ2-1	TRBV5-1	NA	TGCGCCAGCAGCTTGTGGTCAGGGGCCGGGGGGCCAGAAAATGAGCAGTTCTTC	CASSLWSGAGGPENEQFF
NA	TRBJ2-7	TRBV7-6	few	TGTGCCAGCAGCTGGCTAGCCTCCAGGGAGCAGTACTTC	CASSWLASREQYF
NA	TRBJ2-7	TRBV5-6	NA	TGTGCCAGCAGCCTATGGTGGGCGGACAGACAATTCTACGAGCAGTACTTC	CASSLWWADRQFYEQYF
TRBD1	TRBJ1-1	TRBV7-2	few	TGTGCCAGCAGCCATCGACAGGGTGTAGCTTTCTTT	CASSHRQGVAFF
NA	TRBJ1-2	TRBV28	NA	TGTGCCAGCAGCACTCTCCCAAACTATGGCTACACCTTC	CASSTLPNYGYTF
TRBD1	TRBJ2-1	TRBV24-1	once	TGTGCCACCAGTGATGGGGGTCAGGGGGCCTACAATGAGCAGTTCTTC	CATSDGGQGAYNEQFF
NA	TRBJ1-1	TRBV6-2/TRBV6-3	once	TGTGCCAGCAGTTACTACAGGACTAACACTGAAGCTTTCTTT	CASSYYRTNTEAFF
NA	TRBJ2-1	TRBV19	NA	TGTGCCAGTAGTATACGAGGGGGAGGCTCCTACAATGAGCAGTTCTTC	CASSIRGGGSYNEQFF
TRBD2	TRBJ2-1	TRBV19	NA	TGTGCCAGTAGTATACGGTCTAGCGGAGATCAGTTCTTC	CASSIRSSGDQFF
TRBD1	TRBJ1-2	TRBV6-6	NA	TGTGCCAGCAGTTACGACAGGGAGAATGGCTACACCTTC	CASSYDRENGYTF
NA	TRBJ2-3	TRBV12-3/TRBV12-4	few	TGTGCCAGCAGTTTCGGAAGCATCTTGTCGACTTGGGATACGCAGTATTTT	CASSFGSILSTWDTQYF
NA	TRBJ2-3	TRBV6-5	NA	TGTGCCAGCAGTTACTCGAGGCTACATAGCACAGATACGCAGTATTTT	CASSYSRLHSTDTQYF
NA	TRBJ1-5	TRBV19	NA	TGTGCCAGTAGTCTTACCGGGATCTATCAGCCCCAGCATTTT	CASSLTGIYQPQHF
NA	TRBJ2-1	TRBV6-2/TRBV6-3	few	TGTGCCAGCAACCTACAGTATGGGGCCAGCTCCTACAATGAGCAGTTCTTC	CASNLQYGASSYNEQFF
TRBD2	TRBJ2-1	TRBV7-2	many	TGTGCCAGCAGCTCGACTAGCGGGAGGTATAATGAGCAGTTCTTC	CASSSTSGRYNEQFF
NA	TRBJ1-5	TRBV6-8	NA	TGTGCCAGCAGCATCAATGGCGAGGCAGGCAATCAGCCCCAGCATTTT	CASSINGEAGNQPQHF
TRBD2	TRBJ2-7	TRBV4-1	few	TGCGCCAGCAGCCAAGGACTAGCGAACCTCTACGAGCAGTACTTC	CASSQGLANLYEQYF
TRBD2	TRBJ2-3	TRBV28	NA	TGTGCCAGCACTCCCCCGGGACTAGGCACAGATACGCAGTATTTT	CASTPPGLGTDTQYF
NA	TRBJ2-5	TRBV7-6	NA	TGTGCCAGCAGCCGCCACCCTTTAGAGACCCAGTACTTC	CASSRHPLETQYF
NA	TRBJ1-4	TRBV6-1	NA	TGTGCCAGCAGGGCGGGAGCAACTAATGAAAAACTGTTTTTT	CASRAGATNEKLFF
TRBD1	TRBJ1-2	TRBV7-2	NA	TGTGCCAGCAGGGGCAGGGGGAGACCTCCGAATGGCTACACCTTC	CASRGRGRPPNGYTF
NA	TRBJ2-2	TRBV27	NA	TGTGCCAGCACCCCAGGGACACAAATCACCGGGGAGCTGTTTTTT	CASTPGTQITGELFF
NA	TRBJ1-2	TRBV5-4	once	TGTGCCAGCAGCTTGCTGGGCAGGTATGGCTACACCTTC	CASSLLGRYGYTF
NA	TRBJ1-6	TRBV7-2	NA	TGTGCCAGCAGCTCCCAACAGGGTCGAGGATCACCCCTCCACTTT	CASSSQQGRGSPLHF
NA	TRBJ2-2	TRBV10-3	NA	TGTGCCATCGGGTCCAGATTCTCACCAGGCGCCGGGGAGCTGTTTTTT	CAIGSRFSPGAGELFF
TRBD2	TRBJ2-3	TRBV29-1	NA	TGCAGCGTCCCCAGGGCGGGAGTAACAGATACGCAGTATTTT	CSVPRAGVTDTQYF
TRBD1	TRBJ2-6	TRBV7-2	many	TGTGCCAGCACCGACATCAGTGGACAGGGTACTAGGAATGGGGCCAACGTCCTGACTTTC	CASTDISGQGTRNGANVLTF
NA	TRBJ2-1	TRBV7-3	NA	TGTGCCAGCAGCTTATTCGGAAACAATGAGCAGTTCTTC	CASSLFGNNEQFF
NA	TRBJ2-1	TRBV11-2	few	TGTGCCAGCAGCCTCAGCCCGGGACCACTTGAGCAGTTCTTC	CASSLSPGPLEQFF
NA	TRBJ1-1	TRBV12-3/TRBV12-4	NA	TGTGCCAGCAGTTTACAGGTCACCACTGAAGCTTTCTTT	CASSLQVTTEAFF
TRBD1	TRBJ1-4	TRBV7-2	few	TGTGCCAGCAGCGCTACAGGGGTTAACGAAAAACTGTTTTTT	CASSATGVNEKLFF
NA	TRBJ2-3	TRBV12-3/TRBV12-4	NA	TGTGCCAGCATCCAGACGGCCACAGATACGCAGTATTTT	CASIQTATDTQYF
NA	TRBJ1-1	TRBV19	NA	TGTGCCAGTAGTGCAGGGTGGAGACACGGTACTGAAGCTTTCTTT	CASSAGWRHGTEAFF
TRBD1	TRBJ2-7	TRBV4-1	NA	TGCGCCAGCAGCCCGGACAGGGACTCCTACGAGCAGTACTTC	CASSPDRDSYEQYF
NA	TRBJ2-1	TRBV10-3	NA	TGTGCCATCAGTGAGTTGGGAGGCAGCTCCGCAAATGAGCAGTTCTTC	CAISELGGSSANEQFF
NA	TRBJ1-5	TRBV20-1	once	TGCAGTGCTAGAAAACAGGGACATGGGCCCCAGCATTTT	CSARKQGHGPQHF
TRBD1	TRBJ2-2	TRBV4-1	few	TGCGCCAGCAGCCAAGGAAGGGCAGGGGGTGCCGGGGAGCTGTTTTTT	CASSQGRAGGAGELFF
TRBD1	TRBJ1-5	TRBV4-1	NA	TGCGCCAGCAGTTACGGGACAGACAATCAGCCCCAGCATTTT	CASSYGTDNQPQHF
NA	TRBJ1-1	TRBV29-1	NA	TGCAGCGTTTCTCGTCTAACAGGAACTGAAGCTTTCTTT	CSVSRLTGTEAFF